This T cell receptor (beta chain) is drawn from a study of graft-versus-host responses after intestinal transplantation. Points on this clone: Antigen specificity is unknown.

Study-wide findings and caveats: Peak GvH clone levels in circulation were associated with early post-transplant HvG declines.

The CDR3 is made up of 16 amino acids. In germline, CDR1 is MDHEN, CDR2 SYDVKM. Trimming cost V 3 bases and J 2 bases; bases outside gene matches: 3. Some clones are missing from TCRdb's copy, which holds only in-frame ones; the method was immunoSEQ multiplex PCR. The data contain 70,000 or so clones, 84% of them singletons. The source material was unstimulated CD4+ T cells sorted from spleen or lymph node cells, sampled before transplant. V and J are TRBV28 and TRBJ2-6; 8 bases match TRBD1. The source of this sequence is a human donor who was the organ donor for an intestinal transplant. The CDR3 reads CASSLDRATGANVLTF. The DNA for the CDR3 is TGTGCCAGCAGTTTGGACAGGGCCACTGGGGCCAACGTCCTGACTTTC.